The 28 T cell receptor beta chains below come from one sample, sequenced in a study of CXCR3-negative and CXCR3-positive naive CD8 T cells. Each TRB cDNA library was prepared by 5' RACE (with UMI labels). TCRdb reprocessed the 5' RACE reads and keeps a single row for each CDR3 protein, giving no DNA. This sample's table reports 100,000 to 150,000 distinct CDR3 sequences. Antigens of these TCRs are unknown. Study conclusions and caveats: Naive cells that were CXCR3-positive had more hydrophobic TRB CDR3s (compared with CXCR3-negative naive cells).

Source material: naive CXCR3+ CD8+ T cells from blood. Subset here: CD45RO-CCR7+CD27+CD95- naive CD8+ T cells expressing CXCR3 (TNR3+). The receptors originated from a human donor in good health. Some clones in this sample may be carry-over from other donors' samples.

The chain combines TRBV9 with TRBJ2-2; the D call from TCRdb, TRBD1, cannot be confirmed without DNA. The CDR3 loop spans 15 amino acids. CDR1 is SGDLS, CDR2 YYNGEE, per germline. Here the CDR3 reads CASHPGTVNTGELFF.

The V and J genes are TRBV7-3 and TRBJ2-1; TCRdb lists TRBD2, though no DNA is available to test this call. There are 15 residues in the CDR3. CDR1 and CDR2 (germline): SGHTA, FQGTGA. The CDR3 reads CASSWGTSGRDEQFF.

This chain joins TRBV4-2 and TRBJ2-7; TCRdb indicates TRBD1, and absent DNA this call remains unverified. CDR1 and CDR2 from the germline V gene are LGHNA and YNFKEQ. The CDR3 covers 15 residues. CDR3 sequence: CASSQGTGQPYEQYF.

This CDR3 reads CASSPWVAGSSYEQYF. The V and J genes are TRBV14 and TRBJ2-7. The CDR3 length is 16 residues. The germline V gene encodes CDR1 SGHDN and CDR2 FVKESK.

The V call is TRBV12-3 or TRBV12-4, the J call TRBJ2-3; lacking DNA, the TRBD2 call made by TCRdb goes unchecked. This CDR3 is 16 amino acids long. CDR3: CASSGFGLSATDTQYF.

This chain links TRBV4-1 with TRBJ2-1; TCRdb's assignment of TRBD2 cannot be checked, as there is no DNA. CDR3 length: 12 residues. Germline lookup yields CDR1 MGHRA and CDR2 YSYEKL. The CDR3 loop reads CASSQDSPEQFF.

V gene TRBV7-9 combines with J gene TRBJ2-1. The CDR3 totals 17 residues. The germline gives CDR1 SEHNR, CDR2 FQNEAQ (reference sequence). The CDR3 sequence: CASSLGVLQGTYNEQFF.

This chain joins TRBV29-1 and TRBJ2-1; TCRdb gives TRBD2 as the D gene, but with no DNA this cannot be confirmed. Germline loops: CDR1 SQVTM, CDR2 ANQGSEA. This CDR3 has 15 residues. This CDR3 is CSVEDLGTSGNEQFF.

The V gene is TRBV11-3, the J gene TRBJ1-3. The CDR3 consists of 14 residues. Germline loops: CDR1 SGHNT, CDR2 YENEEA. The CDR3: CASSPTPEWNTIYF.

This chain links TRBV15 with TRBJ2-7. The CDR3 runs to 14 residues. Germline CDR1 is LNHNV and CDR2 is YYDKDF (reference sequence). The CDR3 protein is CATSRDVPGYEQYF.

The chain links TRBV7-9 to TRBJ2-1. The germline V gene encodes CDR1 SEHNR and CDR2 FQNEAQ (reference sequence). The length of the CDR3 is 14 residues. The chain's CDR3 is CASSRQSSYNEQFF.

The CDR3 reads CATSEGSSLIYEQYF. The rearrangement links TRBV15 to TRBJ2-7; TCRdb's D gene call, TRBD2, goes unchecked for lack of DNA. The CDR3 sequence is 15 residues long. Per germline, CDR1 LNHNV and CDR2 YYDKDF (reference sequence).

The chain joins TRBV29-1 to TRBJ2-1. CDR1 is SQVTM and CDR2 is ANQGSEA in the germline V gene. The CDR3 totals 12 residues. The CDR3 spells CSVEPSYNEQFF.

The chain uses TRBV6-1 and TRBJ2-7; TCRdb picks TRBD1, but there is no DNA to check that call. The CDR3 runs 15 residues. Germline assignment: CDR1 MNHNS and CDR2 SASEGT. This CDR3 reads CASSPETGTSYEQYF.

The chain combines TRBV7-6 with TRBJ2-1; TCRdb's D gene call, TRBD2, goes unchecked for lack of DNA. CDR3 length: 19 residues. Germline V lookup: CDR1 SGHVS, CDR2 FNYEAQ. The CDR3 region is CASSLRLAGTLRSYNEQFF.

The chain combines TRBV12-3 or TRBV12-4 with TRBJ2-7. The length of the CDR3 is 12 residues. The CDR3 protein is CASSLIDYEQYF.

The rearrangement uses TRBV29-1 and TRBJ2-1; TCRdb designates TRBD2, a call that cannot be tested without DNA. The germline V gene encodes CDR1 SQVTM and CDR2 ANQGSEA. This CDR3 comprises 16 residues. This chain's CDR3 is CSVEGLAASSYNEQFF.

The CDR3 here is CASSLGTGQSSGANVLTF. The chain couples TRBV7-8 to TRBJ2-6; with no DNA, the TCRdb D assignment of TRBD1 cannot be verified. The CDR3 extends over 18 amino acids. CDR1 is SGHVS and CDR2 is FQNEAQ in the germline V gene. Complete variable domain (other parts from reference TRBV7-8 and TRBJ2-6): GAGVSQSPRYKVAKRGQDVALRCDPISGHVSLFWYQQALGQGPEFLTYFQNEAQLDKSGLPSDRFFAERPEGSVSTLKIQRTQQEDSAVYLCASSLGTGQSSGANVLTFGAGSRLTVL.

The chain has TRBV28 and TRBJ2-6; the D call of TRBD1 rests on TCRdb alone, since no DNA is present to check it. Germline values: CDR1 MDHEN, CDR2 SYDVKM. This CDR3 spans 16 amino acids. The CDR3: CASSPYQGAGANVLTF.

The chain is built from TRBV7-9 and TRBJ2-7; no DNA is available, so the TRBD1 call from TCRdb remains unchecked. This CDR3 has 15 residues. Per the germline V gene, CDR1 is SEHNR and CDR2 is FQNEAQ (reference sequence). CDR3 sequence reads: CASSLVIGQNYEQYF.

This chain uses TRBV12-3 or TRBV12-4 with TRBJ1-1; TCRdb outputs TRBD1, but without DNA this stays unchecked. The CDR3 contains 15 residues. The CDR3 loop is CASSSPQEDNTEAFF.

V and J are TRBV6-5 and TRBJ2-7; there is no DNA to check the TCRdb D call of TRBD2. Germline values: CDR1 MNHEY, CDR2 SVGAGI. This CDR3 is built from 16 residues. This CDR3 reads CASSYPGLAGSYEQYF.

The chain recombines TRBV4-2 with TRBJ2-2. The germline gives CDR1 LGHNA, CDR2 YNFKEQ. This CDR3 has 14 amino acids. The CDR3 loop reads CASSQVIFTGELFF.

The CDR3 spells CASSATGPPYTF. This chain links TRBV7-9 with TRBJ1-2; TCRdb returns TRBD1, unconfirmable since there is no DNA. Germline V gene data show CDR1 as SEHNR and CDR2 as FQNEAQ (reference sequence). This CDR3 is 12 amino acids long.

The CDR3 is CASSLSMGTDTQYF. This sequence joins TRBV7-9 and TRBJ2-3. This CDR3 has 14 residues. CDR1 and CDR2 (germline): SEHNR, FQNEAQ (reference sequence). Drawing the rest from reference TRBV7-9 and TRBJ2-3, the complete variable domain is DTGVSQNPRHKITKRGQNVTFRCDPISEHNRLYWYRQTLGQGPEFLTYFQNEAQLEKSRLLSDRFSAERPKGSFSTLEIQRTEQGDSAMYLCASSLSMGTDTQYFGPGTRLTVL.

The rearrangement joins TRBV3-1 to TRBJ1-1. CDR3 size: 14 residues. The germline gives CDR1 LGHDT, CDR2 YNNKEL (reference sequence). CDR3 in amino acids: CASSQRGVETEAFF.

The CDR3: CASSPGLAPHYEQYF. V and J are TRBV5-1 and TRBJ2-7; TCRdb picks TRBD2, but there is no DNA to check that call. The CDR3 is made up of 15 amino acids. Germline V lookup: CDR1 SGHRS, CDR2 YFSETQ.

The chain combines TRBV28 with TRBJ2-7; the TRBD1 assignment by TCRdb is unverifiable without DNA. CDR1 is MDHEN and CDR2 is SYDVKM in the germline V gene. This CDR3 is 15 amino acids long. CDR3: CASSWGQGLAYEQYF.